Listed here are 4 T cell receptor beta chains from one sample, sequenced in a study of post-analysis software for immune sequencing data. Antigen specificity for these receptors is unknown. Carried by the TCR beta cDNA libraries were unique molecular identifiers. Each CDR3 protein is one row after TCRdb ran MiXCR on the PCR reads. The sample includes approximately 660,000 distinct CDR3 sequences, 55% to 60% of them seen just once. General study findings and limits: Roughly 5 TRBV segments, including TRBV5-6, TRBV5-1 and TRBV20-1, were more frequent in patients than controls.

Input material: blood. These receptors all come from a girl aged 2 to 10 with multiple sclerosis.

The rearrangement uses TRBV29-1 and TRBJ2-5, with D unresolved. This CDR3 comprises 13 residues. Between the trimmed V and J ends, which lost 7 bases and 0 bases, there was a span of 12 bases. The germline CDR1 and CDR2 sequences are SQVTM and ANQGSEA. CDR3 residues: CSAGEGYQETQYF. The CDR3 nucleotides read TGCAGCGCCGGCGAAGGGTACCAAGAGACCCAGTACTTC.

The chain couples TRBV29-1 to TRBJ2-5, with D perhaps being TRBD1 or TRBD2 (6 bases each). This CDR3 region has 16 residues. V gave up 4 bases and J gave up 2 bases, with 20 bases separating them. Germline V gives CDR1 SQVTM, CDR2 ANQGSEA. CDR3 sequence reads: CSVVGGAEGGQETQYF. For the CDR3, the DNA is TGCAGCGTTGTGGGGGGCGCTGAGGGGGGACAAGAGACCCAGTACTTC.

The rearrangement links TRBV7-2 to TRBJ1-1; D is uncertain. V lost 3 bases to trimming and J lost 0 bases, with 11 bases between them. The germline CDR1 and CDR2 sequences are SGHTA and FQGNSA. The CDR3 length is 15 residues. The chain's CDR3 is CASSFVALMNTEAFF. DNA of the CDR3: TGTGCCAGCAGCTTCGTCGCCTTGATGAACACTGAAGCTTTCTTT.

The chain joins TRBV20-1 to TRBJ2-1; 9 nucleotides line up with TRBD2. V shed 1 base and J 12 bases; nucleotides not matched to a gene: 13. Germline CDR1 DFQATT, CDR2 SNEGSKA (reference sequence). The CDR3 contains 15 residues. Here the CDR3 reads CSARVGGTSLYRQFF. CDR3 bases: TGCAGTGCTAGAGTAGGGGGGACTAGCCTATACCGGCAGTTCTTC.